These 32 T cell receptor beta chains share one sample of origin, sequenced in a study of regulatory T cells in long-lasting Graves disease. With iRepertoire HTBI primers and Arm-PCR of CDR3 regions, TCR beta libraries were built. TCRdb reprocessed the multiplex PCR reads via MiXCR and lists one record per CDR3 protein. This sample has some 420,000 distinct CDR3 sequences, with 22% found just once. The time point denotes: persistent/refractory GD, antithyroid drugs over 5 years with positive TRAb. The authors made the TCR library using RNA they extracted from PBMCs. The source material was peripheral blood mononuclear cells (PBMCs), sampled when the disease was refractory, from a patient treated with antithyroid drugs. The receptors were gathered from a female donor with Graves disease.

The sample holds a few counts of this clonotype. The chain carries TRBV7-2 and TRBJ1-6; D may be TRBD1 (6 bases). CDR3 size: 16 residues. Germline loops: CDR1 SGHTA, CDR2 FQGNSA. The V end lost 4 bases, the J end lost 7 bases, and 17 bases lay between the germline ends. The DNA of the CDR3 is TGTGCCAGCAGCTGGACGGGACAAATGGGAAATTCACCCCTCCACTTT. Amino acids: CASSWTGQMGNSPLHF. Variable domain in full (rest from reference TRBV7-2 and TRBJ1-6): GAGVSQSPSNKVTEKGKDVELRCDPISGHTALYWYRQSLGQGLEFLIYFQGNSAPDKSGLPSDRFSAERTGGSVSTLTIQRTQQEDSAVYLCASSWTGQMGNSPLHFGNGTRLTVT.

The CDR3 region is CASSQFGGSNQPQHF. The CDR3, as DNA: TGCGCCAGCAGCCAATTTGGGGGTAGCAATCAGCCCCAGCATTTT. The chain combines TRBV5-1 with TRBJ1-5; TRBD1 might be the D (5 bases). This CDR3 has 15 residues. The germline gives CDR1 SGHRS, CDR2 YFSETQ. The ends were cut back, 4 bases at V and 0 bases at J, with 11 bases in the middle.

The CDR3 DNA follows: TGTGCCACCAGTGAAGGGACAGGGGGCTATGGCTACACCTTC. Its translation is CATSEGTGGYGYTF. The genes are TRBV24-1 and TRBJ1-2; 11 bases agree with TRBD1. CDR1 is KGHDR and CDR2 is SFDVKD in the germline V gene. This CDR3 contains 14 residues. Trimming took 4 bases from V and 4 from J; bases not matched to a gene: 1.

This clonotype was seen once. The chain recombines TRBV28 with TRBJ2-5; weak D call: TRBD2 (5 bases). The CDR3 runs to 16 residues. CDR1 and CDR2 from the germline V gene are MDHEN and SYDVKM. V was cut by 1 base and J by 3 bases, with 15 bases left in between. The DNA for the CDR3 is TGTGCCAGCAGTTTATACCCCTATGCGGGCGAAGAGACCCAGTACTTC. Protein product: CASSLYPYAGEETQYF.

Of note for this clonotype: Because the CDR3 is missing its conserved closing phenylalanine or tryptophan, this is likely a read error. The V call is TRBV5-6, the J call TRBJ1-1; D not resolved. The V end lost 3 bases, the J end lost 3 bases, and 0 bases lay between the germline ends. This CDR3 is 10 amino acids long. CDR1 SGHDT and CDR2 YYEEEE come from the germline V gene. CDR3 region: CASSYTEAFL. The CDR3 region has the DNA TGTGCCAGCAGCTACACTGAAGCTTTCCTT.

As DNA, the CDR3 is TGTGCCAGCAGCTTGGCCGCAGATACGCAGTATTTT. The encoded protein is CASSLAADTQYF. The V gene is TRBV5-8, the J gene TRBJ2-3; D remains ambiguous. Germline loops: CDR1 SGHTS, CDR2 YDEGEE. The V and J ends lost 0 bases and 4 bases respectively, with 3 bases between them. The CDR3 totals 12 residues.

This clonotype has just a few counts. The chain's CDR3 is CAWTPRDKQETQYF. DNA for the CDR3: TGTGCCTGGACCCCTCGGGACAAACAAGAGACCCAGTACTTC. The chain is built from TRBV30 and TRBJ2-5; possibly TRBD1 for D (6 bases). Trimming cost V 4 bases and J 2 bases, with 14 bases left between them. There are 14 residues in the CDR3. Germline CDR1 GTSNPN, CDR2 SVGIG (reference sequence). Filled out from reference TRBV30 and TRBJ2-5, the complete variable domain reads SQTIHQWPATLVQPVGSPLSLECTVEGTSNPNLYWYRQAAGRGLQLLFYSVGIGQISSEVPQNLSASRPQDRQFILSSKKLLLSDSGFYLCAWTPRDKQETQYFGPGTRLLVL.

The rearrangement joins TRBV2 to TRBJ2-7; 13 positions match TRBD2. This CDR3 contains 15 residues. Germline-derived CDR1 and CDR2 are SNHLY and FYNNEI. V lost 6 bases and J lost 5; bases outside the gene matches: 7. The CDR3 nucleotides read TGTGCCAGCAGCGGACTAGCGGGAGAGTGGAACGAGCAGTACTTC. Translation gives CASSGLAGEWNEQYF.

This clonotype was found many times. The chain uses TRBV7-8 and TRBJ1-1; 7 positions match TRBD1. V gave up 8 bases and J gave up 1 base; unmatched junction bases: 7. CDR3 length: 14 residues. Per germline, CDR1 SGHVS and CDR2 FQNEAQ. The CDR3 reads CASGLQGQNTEAFF. As DNA, the CDR3 is TGTGCCAGCGGCCTACAGGGGCAGAACACTGAAGCTTTCTTT. Variable domain in full (rest from reference TRBV7-8 and TRBJ1-1): GAGVSQSPRYKVAKRGQDVALRCDPISGHVSLFWYQQALGQGPEFLTYFQNEAQLDKSGLPSDRFFAERPEGSVSTLKIQRTQQEDSAVYLCASGLQGQNTEAFFGQGTRLTVV.

The chain combines TRBV19 with TRBJ1-1; the D is unclear. Trimming took off 8 bases at V and 5 bases at J, with 18 bases between the two ends. Germline CDR1 is LNHDA and CDR2 is SQIVND (reference sequence). CDR3 length: 14 amino acids. CDR3 sequence reads: CASSLRLGETEAFF. CDR3 DNA sequence: TGTGCCAGTTCCCTTAGGTTAGGAGAGACTGAAGCTTTCTTT.

This clonotype was counted between two and nine times. This sequence joins TRBV4-2 and TRBJ2-7; 9 bases agree with TRBD2. The germline V gene encodes CDR1 LGHNA and CDR2 YNFKEQ. J was trimmed by 2 bases and V by 1 base; bases with no gene match: 0. CDR3 length equals 14 residues. The chain's CDR3 is CASSQGGGAYEQYF. The CDR3 DNA is TGTGCCAGCAGCCAAGGCGGGGGGGCCTACGAGCAGTACTTC.

This clonotype was counted ten times or more. The chain carries TRBV10-3 and TRBJ2-5; TRBD2 matches at 12 bases. V trimming: 8 bases; J trimming: 4 bases; junction bases outside the gene matches: 8. Germline V gene data show CDR1 as ENHRY and CDR2 as SYGVKD. This CDR3 has 15 amino acids. CDR3 bases: TGTGCCATCGGACTAGCGGGATCCCCTCCAGAGACCCAGTACTTC. Translation gives CAIGLAGSPPETQYF.

This clonotype was counted only a few times. The DNA of the CDR3 is TGTGCCAGCAGCGTAGGTCCGGGAATCACTGAAGCTTTCTTT. This gives the protein CASSVGPGITEAFF. V and J are TRBV9 and TRBJ1-1; D is uncertain. V lost 0 bases and J 4 bases, leaving 10 bases between the germline ends. The germline gives CDR1 SGDLS, CDR2 YYNGEE. The CDR3 loop spans 14 amino acids.

This chain links TRBV12-3 or TRBV12-4 with TRBJ2-5; 7 nucleotides align to TRBD2. This CDR3 contains 16 residues. With 6 bases clipped from V and 3 bases from J, the junction kept 13 bases outside the gene matches. Written as DNA, the CDR3 is TGTGCCAGCAGCCAAGGGCTGGCAGCGGGGAAAGAGACCCAGTACTTC. Its translation is CASSQGLAAGKETQYF.

This clonotype showed up many times. This chain uses TRBV6-9 with TRBJ2-5; D is perhaps TRBD1 (6 bases). The CDR3 loop spans 13 amino acids. From germline, CDR1 is MNHGY and CDR2 SVAAGI. V was cut by 3 bases and J by 3 bases, with 8 bases left in between. This chain's CDR3 is CASSYDRKETQYF. The CDR3 DNA reads TGTGCCAGCAGTTACGACAGGAAAGAGACCCAGTACTTC.

The CDR3, as DNA: TGTGCCAGCAGTGAACTGTTAGGATCAAATCAGCCCCAGCATTTT. This codes for CASSELLGSNQPQHF. This sequence joins TRBV2 and TRBJ1-5; D is ambiguous. Germline CDR1 is SNHLY and CDR2 is FYNNEI. The CDR3 consists of 15 residues. The V end lost 2 bases, the J end lost 4 bases, and 12 bases lay between the germline ends.

A word on this clonotype: Since a much larger clone is just one base distant, this may be a read error. The V call is TRBV15, the J call TRBJ2-5; D may be TRBD2 (6 bases). CDR1 and CDR2 (germline): LNHNV, YYDKDF (reference sequence). The CDR3 has 13 amino acids. The CDR3 loop is CAASEGTEETQYF. The CDR3 region has the DNA TGTGCCGCCAGCGAAGGGACTGAAGAGACCCAGTACTTC.

At least ten counts were recorded for this clonotype. The chain couples TRBV5-1 to TRBJ2-2; D possibly corresponds to TRBD2 (6 bases). The germline CDR1 and CDR2 sequences are SGHRS and YFSETQ. V gave up 4 bases and J gave up 3 bases, with 13 bases separating them. CDR3 length: 15 amino acids. CDR3 bases: TGCGCCAGCAGCGGTAATAGCGGATACACCGGGGAGCTGTTTTTT. It encodes CASSGNSGYTGELFF.

The table lists this clonotype with many counts. This chain joins TRBV15 and TRBJ2-5; D is possibly TRBD1 (5 bases). V was shortened by 0 bases and J by 1 base, with 9 bases between the two germline ends. CDR3 length: 15 amino acids. Germline CDR1 LNHNV, CDR2 YYDKDF (reference sequence). The CDR3 sequence is CATSREGTGQETQYF. The CDR3 DNA follows: TGTGCCACCAGCAGAGAGGGTACAGGCCAAGAGACCCAGTACTTC.

This clonotype was recorded many times. The chain carries TRBV7-3 and TRBJ2-7; 10 bases map to TRBD1. This CDR3 comprises 14 residues. Unmatched junction bases numbered 4, after V lost 5 bases and J lost 3 bases. Germline values: CDR1 SGHTA, CDR2 FQGTGA. The CDR3 loop is CASSPGTGDYEQYF. The CDR3 DNA reads TGTGCCAGCAGCCCCGGGACAGGGGACTACGAGCAGTACTTC.

This chain connects TRBV20-1 to TRBJ1-6; TRBD1 agrees at 8 bases. Germline-derived CDR1 and CDR2 are DFQATT and SNEGSKA (reference sequence). The CDR3 extends over 15 amino acids. Trimming removed 2 bases from V and 5 bases from J; junction bases left unmatched: 5. The CDR3 here is CSARTGGENNSPLHF. The CDR3 DNA reads TGCAGTGCTAGAACAGGGGGAGAAAATAATTCACCCCTCCACTTT.

Remarks on this clonotype: A read error may explain this, as a much larger clone is one base away. The V and J genes are TRBV7-8 and TRBJ1-4, with D unresolved. V lost 7 bases and J lost 4, with 10 bases in between. This CDR3 region has 13 residues. The germline V gene has CDR1 SGHVS and CDR2 FQNEAQ. The CDR3 DNA reads as TGTGCCAGCACCCTTGGGTATAATGAAAAACTGTTTTTT. Protein product: CASTLGYNEKLFF.

This clonotype appeared many times. The V call is TRBV12-3 or TRBV12-4, the J call TRBJ1-1; D is perhaps TRBD1 (6 bases). The V end was cut by 7 bases, the J end by 9 bases, with 15 bases between. The CDR3 contains 12 residues. This CDR3 is CASTPMDRKAFF. The CDR3 bases are TGTGCCAGCACCCCGATGGACAGAAAAGCTTTCTTT.

The chain has TRBV4-3 and TRBJ1-2, with 10 bases lining up with TRBD1. This CDR3 region has 15 residues. The germline V gene has CDR1 LGHNA and CDR2 YSLEER. V lost 2 bases and J lost 5; bases outside the gene matches: 5. This CDR3 is CASSQTDRGAYGYTF. The CDR3, as DNA: TGCGCCAGCAGCCAAACGGACAGGGGGGCGTATGGCTACACCTTC.

This clonotype was found many times. V gene TRBV12-3 or TRBV12-4 combines with J gene TRBJ2-7, with TRBD2 as a possible D gene (5 bases). The V end lost 3 bases, the J end lost 7 bases, and 16 bases lay between the germline ends. The CDR3 covers 14 residues. The CDR3 DNA reads TGTGCCAGCAGTTTGAGAGCGGAGACGGGTGAGCAGTACTTC. Translated, it gives CASSLRAETGEQYF.

This clonotype appeared a few times. This chain's CDR3 is CASSLPSIQHLHF. The CDR3 DNA sequence: TGTGCCAGCAGCTTGCCCTCCATCCAACACCTCCACTTT. The J gene is TRBJ1-6, the V gene TRBV5-6; D unresolved. Per the germline V gene, CDR1 is SGHDT and CDR2 is YYEEEE. This CDR3 contains 13 residues. The V end lost 1 base, the J end lost 15 bases, and 14 bases lay between the germline ends.

V usage is TRBV5-1 and J usage is TRBJ2-7, with D perhaps being TRBD1 or TRBD2 (5 bases each). Germline V gives CDR1 SGHRS, CDR2 YFSETQ. There are 18 residues in the CDR3. V was cut by 2 bases and J by 4 bases, with 25 bases left in between. The CDR3 region is CASSFGAPLADRWYEQYF. The DNA for the CDR3 is TGCGCCAGCAGCTTCGGGGCCCCTTTAGCCGACCGGTGGTACGAGCAGTACTTC.

In its sample, this clonotype was seen a few times. The rearrangement links TRBV28 to TRBJ1-5, with TRBD1 as a possible D gene (6 bases). V lost 6 bases to trimming and J lost 0 bases, with 24 bases between them. The length of the CDR3 is 19 residues. Per germline, CDR1 MDHEN and CDR2 SYDVKM. The CDR3 DNA follows: TGTGCCAGCAGGGGGGGGCCTGGGCAGGTAATTTATAGCAATCAGCCCCAGCATTTT. Its protein is CASRGGPGQVIYSNQPQHF.

This clonotype appeared a few times. This sequence joins TRBV6-1 and TRBJ1-5; 9 bases align to TRBD1. The length of the CDR3 is 15 residues. J was trimmed by 3 bases and V by 5 bases; bases with no gene match: 5. CDR1 and CDR2 from the germline V gene are MNHNS and SASEGT. Written as DNA, the CDR3 is TGTGCCAGCAGTCAGGACAGGGGCCCCAATCAGCCCCAGCATTTT. This translates into CASSQDRGPNQPQHF.

The chain has TRBV19 and TRBJ2-7, with no clear D. Trimming took off 5 bases at V and 7 bases at J, with 21 bases between the two ends. The CDR3 is 15 amino acids. Germline CDR1 reads LNHDA; CDR2 reads SQIVND (reference sequence). CDR3 nucleotide sequence: TGTGCCAGTAGTCCAATCGCCGGCAGCCACAATGAGCAGTACTTC. It translates to CASSPIAGSHNEQYF.

This clonotype has a handful of counts. The chain carries TRBV30 and TRBJ1-2, with 9 bases matching TRBD1. The CDR3 covers 13 residues. V lost 4 bases to trimming and J lost 8 bases; unmatched junction nucleotides: 8. CDR1 and CDR2 from the germline V gene are GTSNPN and SVGIG (reference sequence). CDR3 nucleotide sequence: TGTGCCTGGACCGGGACAGGGAGCCAAGGCTACACCTTC. Its protein product is CAWTGTGSQGYTF.

This clonotype was detected only a few times. The chain joins TRBV4-1 to TRBJ2-3; D possibly corresponds to TRBD1 (6 bases). There are 15 residues in the CDR3. Germline CDR1 reads MGHRA; CDR2 reads YSYEKL. Trimming shortened V by 0 bases and J by 3 bases, and 10 bases separated the two germline ends. For the CDR3, the DNA is TGCGCCAGCAGCCAAGAGGGCAGGGGAACAGATACGCAGTATTTT. Translated, it gives CASSQEGRGTDTQYF.